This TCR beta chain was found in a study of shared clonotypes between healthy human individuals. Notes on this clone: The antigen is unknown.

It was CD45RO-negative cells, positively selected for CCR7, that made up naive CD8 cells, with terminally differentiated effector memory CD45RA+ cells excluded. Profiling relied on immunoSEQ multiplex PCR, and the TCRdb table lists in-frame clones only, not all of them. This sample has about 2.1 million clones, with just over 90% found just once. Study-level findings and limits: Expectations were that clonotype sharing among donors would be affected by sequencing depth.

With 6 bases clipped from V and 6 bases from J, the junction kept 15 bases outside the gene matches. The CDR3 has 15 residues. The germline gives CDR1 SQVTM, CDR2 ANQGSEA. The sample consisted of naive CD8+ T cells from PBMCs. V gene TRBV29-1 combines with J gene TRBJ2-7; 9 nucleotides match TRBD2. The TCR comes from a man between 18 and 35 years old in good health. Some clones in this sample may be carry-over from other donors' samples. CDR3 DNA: TGCAGCGTCACCCCAGGGGTAAGCGGGAGGACCGAGCAGTACTTC. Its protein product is CSVTPGVSGRTEQYF.